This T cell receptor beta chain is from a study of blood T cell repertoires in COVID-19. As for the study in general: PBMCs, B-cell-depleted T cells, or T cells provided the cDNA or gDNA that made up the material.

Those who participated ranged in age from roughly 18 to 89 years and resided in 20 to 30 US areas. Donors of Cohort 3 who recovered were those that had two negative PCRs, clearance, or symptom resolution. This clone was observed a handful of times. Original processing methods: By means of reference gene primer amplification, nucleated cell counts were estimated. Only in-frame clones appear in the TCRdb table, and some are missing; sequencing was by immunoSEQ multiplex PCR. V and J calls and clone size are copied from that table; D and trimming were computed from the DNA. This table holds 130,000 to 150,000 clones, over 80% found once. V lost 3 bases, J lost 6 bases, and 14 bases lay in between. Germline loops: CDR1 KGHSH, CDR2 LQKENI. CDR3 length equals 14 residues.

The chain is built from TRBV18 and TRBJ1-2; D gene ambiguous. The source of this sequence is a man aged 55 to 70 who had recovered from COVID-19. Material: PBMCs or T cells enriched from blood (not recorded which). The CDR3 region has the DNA TGTGCCAGCTCACCCGGACTACAAGCGCATGGCTACACCTTC. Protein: CASSPGLQAHGYTF.